This entry lists 13 T cell receptor beta chains sequenced from one sample in a study of spatial heterogeneity in lung cancer. No antigen has been identified for these receptors. Specified time point: sample taken at primary tumor resection. Study-level results: In tumors, expanded intratumoral alpha and beta TCR counts tracked mutation counts.

TCRdb recomputed calls from the 5' RACE reads with MiXCR, one row per CDR3 protein. This sample yields under 9,500 distinct CDR3 sequences, of which 8.2% are seen a single time; about 4% belongs to the top ten. The sample was lung tumor tissue, taken at surgery. The source of these receptors is a male donor with early-stage non-small cell lung cancer.

By share, this clonotype ranks as medium-sized. The chain employs TRBV27 and TRBJ2-2; 7 bases map to TRBD2. The CDR3 contains 15 residues. After removal of 4 bases from V and 0 bases from J, the junction contained 2 bases not matched to a gene. Germline CDR1 is MNHEY and CDR2 is SMNVEV (reference sequence). CDR3 DNA: TGTGCCAGCAGTTGGGGGGGTTCGAACACCGGGGAGCTGTTTTTT. It yields the protein CASSWGGSNTGELFF.

By share of the sample, this clonotype is medium-sized. J is TRBJ2-1 and V is TRBV10-3, with D possibly TRBD2 on 5 matching bases. V was clipped by 2 bases and J by 4 bases, with 12 bases between them. The CDR3 totals 15 residues. Germline assignment: CDR1 ENHRY and CDR2 SYGVKD. The CDR3 sequence is CAISEPTGTYNEQFF. The CDR3 nucleotides are TGTGCCATCAGTGAGCCCACGGGAACATACAATGAGCAGTTCTTC.

This clonotype was seen ten or more times. The chain joins TRBV29-1 to TRBJ1-4, with TRBD1 identical over 8 bases. The germline V gene has CDR1 SQVTM and CDR2 ANQGSEA. The CDR3 loop spans 12 amino acids. J gave up 9 bases and V 6 bases, and 6 bases lay outside the gene matches. CDR3 DNA: TGCAGCGTCTCAGGGGGCGAGCAAAAACTGTTTTTT. Residues: CSVSGGEQKLFF.

This clonotype was seen at least ten times. The chain is built from TRBV5-4 and TRBJ1-1; the match to TRBD1 covers 7 bases. This CDR3 is 13 amino acids long. V was clipped by 3 bases and J by 7 bases; unmatched bases: 6. CDR1 and CDR2 from the germline V gene are SGHNT and YYREEE (reference sequence). The CDR3 loop reads CASSSGQSVEAFF. CDR3 nucleotide sequence: TGTGCCAGCAGCTCGGGACAGTCTGTTGAAGCTTTCTTT.

This clonotype is medium-sized within its sample. In DNA, the CDR3 is TGCAGTGCCCTGGGACTAGCGAGAGAAACTGTGTCCAAAAACATTCAGTACTTC. Its translation is CSALGLARETVSKNIQYF. This rearrangement joins TRBV20-1 to TRBJ2-4, with TRBD2 identical over 10 bases. Germline loops: CDR1 DFQATT, CDR2 SNEGSKA (reference sequence). The CDR3 spans 18 residues. Trimming took 6 bases from V and 2 from J; bases not matched to a gene: 16.

This clonotype was counted at least ten times. This chain uses TRBV5-5 with TRBJ2-2; possibly TRBD1 or TRBD2 for D (5 bases each). The germline gives CDR1 SGHKS, CDR2 YYEKEE (reference sequence). The CDR3 contains 15 residues. Trimming removed 3 bases from V and 0 bases from J, with 9 bases in between. The CDR3 nucleotides read TGTGCCAGCAGCTGGGACCGCGCGAACACCGGGGAGCTGTTTTTT. This gives the protein CASSWDRANTGELFF. The complete variable domain, with remaining parts taken from reference TRBV5-5 and TRBJ2-2, reads DAGVTQSPTHLIKTRGQQVTLRCSPISGHKSVSWYQQVLGQGPQFIFQYYEKEERGRGNFPDRFSARQFPNYSSELNVNALLLGDSALYLCASSWDRANTGELFFGEGSRLTVL.

Relative to its sample, this clonotype is medium-sized. The J gene is TRBJ2-1, the V gene TRBV7-3; tentative D call: TRBD2 (7 bases). Germline V gene data show CDR1 as SGHTA and CDR2 as FQGTGA. The CDR3 is made up of 13 amino acids. V lost 2 bases to trimming and J lost 14 bases, with 16 bases between them. The CDR3 coding sequence is TGTGCCAGCAGCTTAGAAGGGGGAGGGATGAAGTTCTTC. Translation: CASSLEGGGMKFF. Full variable domain (outside the CDR3, taken from reference TRBV7-3 and TRBJ2-1): GAGVSQTPSNKVTEKGKYVELRCDPISGHTALYWYRQSLGQGPEFLIYFQGTGAADDSGLPNDRFFAVRPEGSVSTLKIQRTERGDSAVYLCASSLEGGGMKFFGPGTRLTVL.

This clonotype was picked up a small number of times. In DNA form, the CDR3 reads TGTGCCCAACGAACTAGCGACCGGGGAGATACGCAGTATTTT. This sequence encodes CAQRTSDRGDTQYF. The rearrangement uses TRBV30 and TRBJ2-3, with 7 bases aligning to TRBD2. Germline assignment: CDR1 GTSNPN and CDR2 SVGIG (reference sequence). The CDR3 contains 14 residues. V lost 8 bases, J lost 5 bases, and 13 bases stayed unmatched.

In this sample, this clonotype is medium-sized. The V gene is TRBV2, the J gene TRBJ2-1; D unclear. Trimming pared 1 base from V and 8 bases from J, leaving 12 bases between. CDR1 and CDR2 (germline): SNHLY, FYNNEI. The CDR3 is 14 amino acids. The CDR3 nucleotides read TGTGCCAGCAGTGAAGAACGCACCCCCGATGAGCAGTTCTTC. Its translation is CASSEERTPDEQFF.

This clonotype has ten or more counts. The chain employs TRBV30 and TRBJ2-4; D could derive from TRBD1 or TRBD2 (5 bases each). The germline CDR1 and CDR2 sequences are GTSNPN and SVGIG (reference sequence). The CDR3 runs to 13 residues. V was trimmed by 2 bases and J by 9 bases, leaving 14 bases between them. The CDR3 protein is CAWSPGPRGIQYF. As DNA, the CDR3 is TGTGCCTGGAGTCCAGGGCCCCGGGGCATTCAGTACTTC.

In its sample, this clonotype is medium-sized. The J gene is TRBJ2-5, the V gene TRBV6-2 or TRBV6-3, with D perhaps TRBD2 (6 bases). This CDR3 comprises 17 residues. CDR1 MNHEY and CDR2 SVGEGT come from the germline V gene. Trimming removed 0 bases from V and 5 bases from J, with 19 bases in between. The CDR3 DNA reads as TGTGCCAGCAGTTACTCGTTTGAGGAGGGCGGAGGGGAGACCCAGTACTTC. This encodes CASSYSFEEGGGETQYF.

The sample holds many counts of this clonotype. The rearrangement uses TRBV5-5 and TRBJ2-4; maybe TRBD1 (5 bases). The ends were cut back, 0 bases at V and 4 bases at J, with 5 bases in the middle. The CDR3 length is 13 residues. Germline V gene sequence: CDR1 SGHKS, CDR2 YYEKEE (reference sequence). The CDR3 loop is CASSLGQKNIQYF. The CDR3 DNA reads TGTGCCAGCAGCTTGGGACAGAAAAACATTCAGTACTTC.

This clonotype was observed at least ten times. The chain recombines TRBV5-1 with TRBJ2-7; TRBD1 might be the D (5 bases). CDR3 length equals 15 residues. In germline, CDR1 is SGHRS, CDR2 YFSETQ. Trimming removed 0 bases at V and 0 bases at J, with 10 bases between. The CDR3, as DNA: TGCGCCAGCAGCTTGGAAGGACATAGCTCCTACGAGCAGTACTTC. Translating gives CASSLEGHSSYEQYF. Supplemented by reference TRBV5-1 and TRBJ2-7, the full variable domain reads KAGVTQTPRYLIKTRGQQVTLSCSPISGHRSVSWYQQTPGQGLQFLFEYFSETQRNKGNFPGRFSGRQFSNSRSEMNVSTLELGDSALYLCASSLEGHSSYEQYFGPGTRLTVT.